Listed below are T cell receptor beta chains from one sample, sequenced in a study of identical twins. From the 5' RACE reads, TCRdb called clonotypes with MiXCR, one entry per CDR3 protein. Among just over 500,000 distinct CDR3 sequences listed, around 20% were seen once. Another study also made use of these data, one on T cells expressing NK-cell markers.

Specimen: CD4+ T cells sorted from blood. The receptors come from a young woman in good health. Both conserved end residues are part of each CDR3. The order of the fields is clone size, J gene, V gene, D gene, CDR3 protein, CDR3 DNA. A D gene is named only where the DNA matches it firmly. A clone size is listed for some rows: how often the clone was seen (once, few, many), or a class if it is expanded.

many,TRBJ1-1,TRBV5-1,-,CASSLTDRSGAEAFF,TGCGCCAGCAGCTTGACCGACAGGTCGGGGGCTGAAGCTTTCTTT
-,TRBJ2-3,TRBV6-1,TRBD2,CASRVGRATDTQYF,TGTGCCAGCAGGGTCGGGAGGGCCACAGATACGCAGTATTTT
many,TRBJ2-1,TRBV20-1,-,CSARRGEQFF,TGCAGTGCCCGTCGGGGGGAGCAGTTCTTC
few,TRBJ2-1,TRBV20-1,-,CSARRDYNEQFF,TGCAGTGCTAGGCGGGACTACAATGAGCAGTTCTTC
-,TRBJ2-1,TRBV10-3,-,CAITGTGYNEQFF,TGTGCCATCACTGGTACTGGGTACAATGAGCAGTTCTTC
-,TRBJ2-6,TRBV20-1,-,CSASSQSGANVLTF,TGCAGTGCTAGCTCACAGTCTGGGGCCAACGTCCTGACTTTC
-,TRBJ2-7,TRBV7-2,-,CASSSQGREEQYF,TGTGCCAGCAGCTCGCAGGGGAGGGAGGAGCAGTACTTC
few,TRBJ2-1,TRBV10-1,-,CASSDYREVGNEQFF,TGCGCCAGCAGTGACTACAGGGAGGTAGGCAATGAGCAGTTCTTC
few,TRBJ2-2,TRBV7-2,-,CASSSIGPNTGELFF,TGTGCCAGCAGCTCCATCGGACCGAACACCGGGGAGCTGTTTTTT
-,TRBJ2-7,TRBV5-1,-,CASSGTGTFYEQYF,TGCGCCAGCAGCGGAACCGGGACTTTCTACGAGCAGTACTTC
few,TRBJ2-2,TRBV5-1,-,CASSLGGSFTGELFF,TGCGCCAGCAGCTTGGGGGGGAGCTTCACCGGGGAGCTGTTTTTT
many,TRBJ2-1,TRBV29-1,-,CSANRWGEQFF,TGCAGCGCAAACAGGTGGGGTGAGCAGTTCTTC
-,TRBJ1-2,TRBV6-1,-,CASSEAGLLLKAGYTF,TGTGCCAGCAGTGAAGCGGGTCTTCTTTTAAAGGCTGGCTACACCTTC
-,TRBJ2-5,TRBV23-1,TRBD1,CASSLDSGTAQETQYF,TGCGCCAGCAGTCTTGACTCCGGGACAGCACAAGAGACCCAGTACTTC
-,TRBJ2-5,TRBV11-3,-,CASSLGFAETQYF,TGTGCCAGCAGCTTAGGCTTTGCGGAGACCCAGTACTTC
-,TRBJ1-5,TRBV20-1,-,CSAEGDSNQPQHF,TGCAGTGCTGAAGGCGATAGCAATCAGCCCCAGCATTTT
-,TRBJ1-4,TRBV20-1,-,CSARDGEKLFF,TGCAGTGCTAGAGATGGTGAAAAACTGTTTTTT
few,TRBJ1-5,TRBV6-1,-,CASMDHNQPQHF,TGTGCCAGCATGGACCACAATCAGCCCCAGCATTTT
few,TRBJ2-1,TRBV7-9,-,CASSFGLGGFDEQFF,TGTGCCAGCAGCTTTGGACTAGGGGGGTTCGATGAGCAGTTCTTC
few,TRBJ2-3,TRBV5-1,-,CASSPDEGAGYF,TGCGCCAGCAGCCCCGATGAAGGGGCCGGGTATTTT
-,TRBJ2-5,TRBV20-1,-,CSARDGDWTRETQYF,TGCAGTGCTAGAGACGGCGACTGGACTCGGGAGACCCAGTACTTC
few,TRBJ1-1,TRBV9,TRBD1,CASSQGTALSEAFF,TGTGCCAGCAGCCAAGGGACAGCCTTATCTGAAGCTTTCTTT
-,TRBJ2-5,TRBV18,-,CASSSRPLVQETQYF,TGTGCCAGCTCTTCCCGACCCCTAGTCCAAGAGACCCAGTACTTC
few,TRBJ2-5,TRBV7-3,-,CASSPDWGPAQYF,TGTGCCAGCAGCCCGGACTGGGGGCCGGCCCAGTACTTC
-,TRBJ2-7,TRBV28,-,CASSAGPGSGMREQYF,TGTGCCAGCAGTGCGGGACCCGGTTCTGGTATGAGGGAGCAGTACTTC
-,TRBJ2-2,TRBV6-1,-,CASSFGQSTGELFF,TGTGCCAGCAGCTTCGGACAGAGCACCGGGGAGCTGTTTTTT
-,TRBJ2-2,TRBV5-1,-,CASSPRDSSTGELFF,TGCGCCAGCAGCCCGAGGGACTCTTCCACCGGGGAGCTGTTTTTT